The sequence of this T cell receptor beta chain was determined in a study of blood T cell repertoires in COVID-19. Study information: COVID-19 samples from acute and convalescent phases originated in the United States, Italy and Spain. PBMCs, B-cell-depleted T cells, or T cells provided the cDNA or gDNA that made up the material.

Original methodology: Amplification with reference gene primers provided the estimates of nucleated cell counts. The protocol was immunoSEQ multiplex PCR, while the TCRdb copy is restricted to in-frame clones and leaves out a portion. V, J and clone size were drawn from that table, and D and trimming were deduced from the DNA. The sample carries some 150,000 clones, 87% recorded once. The TCR originated in a woman aged 45-65 years with acute or convalescent COVID-19. Sequenced sample: peripheral blood.

The CDR3 DNA sequence: TGCGCCAGCAGCTTGGGTCAGTATGGCTACACCTTC. This codes for CASSLGQYGYTF. The chain couples TRBV5-1 to TRBJ1-2; the D is unclear. Germline CDR1 reads SGHRS; CDR2 reads YFSETQ. V lost 0 bases and J 5 bases, leaving 5 bases between the germline ends. This CDR3 has 12 amino acids.